The 32 T cell receptor beta chains in this list originate from one sample, sequenced in a study of CD4 T cells in relation to SARS-CoV-2 and coronaviruses. Profiling relied on immunoSEQ multiplex PCR, and the TCRdb table lists in-frame clones only, not all of them. The sample records more than 30,000 clones, 70% to 90% being singletons. Sequencing was done on a sample of memory CD4+ T cells from PBMCs. The receptor set was obtained from an adult with COVID-19.

This clone was seen just once. The chain couples TRBV29-1 to TRBJ2-3; D might be TRBD2 (5 bases). The CDR3 is 12 amino acids. CDR1 is SQVTM, CDR2 ANQGSEA, per germline. V was cut by 3 bases and J by 4 bases, with 8 bases left in between. This CDR3 is CSVDRDADTQYF. The CDR3 DNA is TGCAGCGTTGATCGGGATGCAGATACGCAGTATTTT.

The genes are TRBV4-3 and TRBJ2-1, with 7 bases identical to TRBD1. CDR3 size: 14 residues. Per germline, CDR1 LGHNA and CDR2 YSLEER. J gave up 2 bases and V 4 bases, and 2 bases lay outside the gene matches. The CDR3 bases are TGCGCCAGCAGCCGAACAGGGGCCTACAATGAGCAGTTCTTC. Translated: CASSRTGAYNEQFF.

CDR3 loop: CASSSGQGAAGNTIYF. The CDR3 nucleotides are TGCGCCAGCAGCTCGGGACAGGGGGCCGCTGGAAACACCATATATTTT. The chain uses TRBV5-1 and TRBJ1-3, with TRBD1 matching 12 bases. The CDR3 is made up of 16 amino acids. The germline gives CDR1 SGHRS, CDR2 YFSETQ. V lost 3 bases to trimming and J lost 2 bases; unmatched junction nucleotides: 3. The full variable domain, in which reference TRBV5-1 and TRBJ1-3 provide the parts outside the CDR3, is KAGVTQTPRYLIKTRGQQVTLSCSPISGHRSVSWYQQTPGQGLQFLFEYFSETQRNKGNFPGRFSGRQFSNSRSEMNVSTLELGDSALYLCASSSGQGAAGNTIYFGEGSWLTVV.

This clone was detected only once. The V and J genes are TRBV6-2 or TRBV6-3 and TRBJ2-1, with TRBD2 matching over 12 bases. Losses at the gene ends were 6 bases for V and 3 bases for J; bases not matched to a gene: 15. Germline V gives CDR1 MNHEY, CDR2 SVGEGT. This CDR3 has 19 amino acids. The CDR3 nucleotides read TGTGCCAGCAGCTCCGTGAAGACTAGCGGGAGATCTCACTACAATGAGCAGTTCTTC. Its translation is CASSSVKTSGRSHYNEQFF.

The rearrangement uses TRBV5-6 and TRBJ2-3; no definite D call. The length of the CDR3 is 12 residues. The germline CDR1 and CDR2 sequences are SGHDT and YYEEEE. V gave up 4 bases and J gave up 7 bases, with 10 bases separating them. The CDR3 protein is CASSRGANTQYF. As DNA, the CDR3 is TGTGCCAGCAGCCGCGGAGCGAATACGCAGTATTTT.

The genes are TRBV2 and TRBJ2-7; the match to TRBD1 covers 8 bases. Germline V gene sequence: CDR1 SNHLY, CDR2 FYNNEI. Trimming at V came to 8 bases and at J to 6 bases, leaving 9 bases not matched to a gene. The length of the CDR3 is 13 residues. The DNA of the CDR3 is TGTGCCAGCCGGGACCAGGGGGCGGGCGAGCAGTACTTC. This gives the protein CASRDQGAGEQYF. Full variable domain (outside the CDR3, taken from reference TRBV2 and TRBJ2-7): EPEVTQTPSHQVTQMGQEVILRCVPISNHLYFYWYRQILGQKVEFLVSFYNNEISEKSEIFDDQFSVERPDGSNFTLKIRSTKLEDSAMYFCASRDQGAGEQYFGPGTRLTVT.

This clone was seen only once. The rearrangement uses TRBV10-3 and TRBJ2-1; D call uncertain. The CDR3 spans 13 residues. V was shortened by 4 bases and J by 9 bases, with 13 bases between the two germline ends. Germline-derived CDR1 and CDR2 are ENHRY and SYGVKD. DNA of the CDR3: TGTGCCATCAGTGCCACGACCAAGAGTGAGCAGTTCTTC. Translation gives CAISATTKSEQFF.

V and J are TRBV15 and TRBJ2-7; D may be TRBD2 (6 bases). Germline values: CDR1 LNHNV, CDR2 YYDKDF (reference sequence). The CDR3 contains 12 residues. The V and J ends lost 4 bases and 2 bases respectively, with 6 bases between them. CDR3 sequence reads: CATSTSAYEQYF. CDR3 sequence (DNA): TGTGCCACCAGCACTAGCGCCTACGAGCAGTACTTC.

V usage is TRBV19 and J usage is TRBJ2-1; the match to TRBD2 covers 8 bases. V lost 4 bases to trimming and J lost 1 base; unmatched junction nucleotides: 3. CDR3 length: 15 amino acids. CDR1 and CDR2 (germline): LNHDA, SQIVND (reference sequence). The CDR3 protein is CASSTIAGSYNEQFF. The CDR3 coding sequence is TGTGCCAGTAGTACCATAGCGGGGTCCTACAATGAGCAGTTCTTC.

The V call is TRBV24-1, the J call TRBJ2-5; 12 nucleotides match TRBD2. Germline loops: CDR1 KGHDR, CDR2 SFDVKD. CDR3 length equals 14 residues. Trimming cost V 10 bases and J 4 bases; bases outside gene matches: 6. The CDR3 here is CATKTSGGAETQYF. The DNA for the CDR3 is TGTGCCACAAAGACTAGCGGGGGCGCAGAGACCCAGTACTTC.

The chain is built from TRBV5-6 and TRBJ1-2; TRBD1 might be the D (6 bases). This CDR3 contains 14 residues. Germline-derived CDR1 and CDR2 are SGHDT and YYEEEE. V lost 2 bases to trimming and J lost 4 bases, with 12 bases between them. The chain's CDR3 is CASSLPGAPYGYTF. The CDR3 coding sequence is TGTGCCAGCAGCTTACCAGGGGCTCCCTATGGCTACACCTTC.

The gene calls are TRBV10-3 and TRBJ1-1; D not resolved. CDR1 and CDR2 from the germline V gene are ENHRY and SYGVKD. V dropped 4 bases and J dropped 11 bases, with 17 bases sitting between them. The CDR3 sequence is 13 residues long. The CDR3 protein is CAISVEVNMNAFF. As DNA, the CDR3 is TGTGCCATCAGTGTAGAGGTCAATATGAATGCTTTCTTT.

The chain is built from TRBV10-3 and TRBJ2-7; D is uncertain. Germline loops: CDR1 ENHRY, CDR2 SYGVKD. CDR3 length equals 15 residues. V was clipped by 2 bases and J by 7 bases, with 18 bases between them. The CDR3 here is CAISEPSRPGREQYF. In DNA, the CDR3 is TGTGCCATCAGTGAGCCGTCTCGACCCGGCCGGGAGCAGTACTTC.

J is TRBJ1-6 and V is TRBV7-9; D is undetermined. V lost 1 base to trimming and J lost 9 bases, with 13 bases between them. CDR1 and CDR2 (germline): SEHNR, FQNEAQ (reference sequence). CDR3 length: 15 residues. CDR3 sequence: CASSLDGLHVSPLHF. The CDR3 region has the DNA TGTGCCAGCAGCTTAGATGGGCTCCACGTTTCACCCCTCCACTTT.

The gene calls are TRBV5-6 and TRBJ2-3; D perhaps matches TRBD2 (6 bases). The germline gives CDR1 SGHDT, CDR2 YYEEEE. This CDR3 is built from 13 residues. V lost 3 bases to trimming and J lost 2 bases, with 7 bases between them. The CDR3 region is CASSWDFTDTQYF. In nucleotides, the CDR3 is TGTGCCAGCAGCTGGGACTTCACAGATACGCAGTATTTT.

The chain uses TRBV7-3 and TRBJ2-1; no definite D call. Per germline, CDR1 SGHTA and CDR2 FQGTGA. The ends were cut back, 6 bases at V and 10 bases at J, with 16 bases in the middle. The CDR3 has 13 amino acids. The CDR3 DNA reads as TGTGCCAGCAGTCTAGGATATCAAACCGAGCAGTTCTTC. It translates to CASSLGYQTEQFF.

This chain joins TRBV18 and TRBJ2-7, with D perhaps TRBD1 (6 bases). The CDR3 sequence is 13 residues long. V was clipped by 6 bases and J by 3 bases, with 12 bases between them. Germline CDR1 is KGHSH and CDR2 is LQKENI. The DNA of the CDR3 is TGTGCCAGCTCTCAAAAACAGGGCTACGAGCAGTACTTC. This gives the protein CASSQKQGYEQYF.

DNA for the CDR3: TGCGCCAGCAGCGGGGGACTAGCGGGAAAAGCTGGGGCGTGGGGGCAGTACTTC. Translation: CASSGGLAGKAGAWGQYF. The chain has TRBV5-1 and TRBJ2-7, with 13 nucleotides matching TRBD2. CDR1 and CDR2 (germline): SGHRS, YFSETQ. V gave up 4 bases and J gave up 9 bases; unmatched junction bases: 19. This CDR3 spans 18 amino acids. Supplemented by reference TRBV5-1 and TRBJ2-7, the full variable domain reads KAGVTQTPRYLIKTRGQQVTLSCSPISGHRSVSWYQQTPGQGLQFLFEYFSETQRNKGNFPGRFSGRQFSNSRSEMNVSTLELGDSALYLCASSGGLAGKAGAWGQYFGPGTRLTVT.

The genes are TRBV4-1 and TRBJ2-1; D might be TRBD1 (6 bases). There are 14 residues in the CDR3. Trimming left V 7 bases short and J 7 bases short, with 17 bases between. Germline V gene lookup returns CDR1 MGHRA and CDR2 YSYEKL. This CDR3 is CASTTTGSRNEQFF. CDR3 bases: TGCGCCAGCACCACAACAGGGTCGAGAAATGAGCAGTTCTTC.

The rearrangement links TRBV10-1 to TRBJ2-6; either TRBD1 or TRBD2 may supply D (5 bases each). CDR1 and CDR2 from the germline V gene are WNHNN and SYGVQD (reference sequence). The CDR3 has 21 amino acids. V lost 1 base and J 2 bases, leaving 24 bases between the germline ends. The CDR3 spells CASSEWDRWAGTLTGANVLTF. CDR3 DNA sequence: TGCGCCAGCAGTGAGTGGGATAGGTGGGCAGGGACCTTGACTGGGGCCAACGTCCTGACTTTC.

This sequence joins TRBV19 and TRBJ2-7; 13 bases are a match to TRBD2. Germline V gene sequence: CDR1 LNHDA, CDR2 SQIVND (reference sequence). The ends lost 3 bases at V and 3 bases at J; junction bases unmatched: 14. The CDR3 loop spans 19 amino acids. The CDR3 here is CASSIGPGTSGKIGYEQYF. CDR3 coding DNA: TGTGCCAGTAGTATTGGACCCGGGACTAGCGGGAAAATTGGCTACGAGCAGTACTTC.

The genes are TRBV7-9 and TRBJ2-1, with a possible D match to TRBD2 (6 bases). CDR1 is SEHNR, CDR2 FQNEAQ, per germline (reference sequence). The germline V and J ends were trimmed by 1 base and 8 bases, with 12 bases remaining between them. This CDR3 spans 14 amino acids. The CDR3 spells CASSLGTITHEQFF. In nucleotides, the CDR3 is TGTGCCAGCAGCTTAGGGACTATTACTCATGAGCAGTTCTTC.

The chain has TRBV6-5 and TRBJ1-2, with TRBD1 matching 7 bases. After removal of 2 bases from V and 2 bases from J, the junction contained 2 bases not matched to a gene. Germline V gene sequence: CDR1 MNHEY, CDR2 SVGAGI. The CDR3 consists of 14 residues. The CDR3: CASSYAQGNYGYTF. The CDR3 bases are TGTGCCAGCAGTTACGCACAGGGGAACTATGGCTACACCTTC.

J is TRBJ1-1 and V is TRBV16; no definite D call. V lost 4 bases to trimming and J lost 8 bases, with 17 bases between them. Germline V gives CDR1 KGHSY, CDR2 FQNENV. The CDR3 is 14 amino acids. The CDR3 nucleotides read TGTGCCAGCAGCCTCTTCTCAAGAGGGCGAGAAGCTTTCTTT. Translated, it gives CASSLFSRGREAFF.

The chain recombines TRBV12-3 or TRBV12-4 with TRBJ2-3; D gene uncertain. V lost 6 bases, J lost 7 bases, and 8 bases lay in between. The CDR3 loop spans 11 amino acids. The CDR3 reads CASRKTNTQYF. The DNA of the CDR3 is TGTGCCAGCAGAAAAACTAATACGCAGTATTTT.

The rearrangement joins TRBV18 to TRBJ2-1; 7 nucleotides agree with TRBD2. Germline lookup yields CDR1 KGHSH and CDR2 LQKENI. J was trimmed by 2 bases and V by 6 bases; bases with no gene match: 7. The CDR3 contains 15 residues. Here the CDR3 reads CASSGLGGTYNEQFF. The CDR3 nucleotides read TGTGCCAGCTCGGGGTTGGGGGGGACCTACAATGAGCAGTTCTTC. Looking up the rest from reference TRBV18 and TRBJ2-1 gives the full variable domain: NAGVMQNPRHLVRRRGQEARLRCSPMKGHSHVYWYRQLPEEGLKFMVYLQKENIIDESGMPKERFSAEFPKEGPSILRIQQVVRGDSAAYFCASSGLGGTYNEQFFGPGTRLTVL.

This clone occurred once. V gene TRBV6-2 or TRBV6-3 combines with J gene TRBJ1-2; 9 bases align to TRBD1. Germline trimming cut 5 bases from V and 4 bases from J; bases unmatched to any gene: 14. Germline CDR1 reads MNHEY; CDR2 reads SVGEGT. The CDR3 is 17 residues long. For the CDR3, the DNA is TGTGCCAGCAGTCTAGACGCTCTTCTACAGGGGGCCTATGGCTACACCTTC. Amino acid sequence: CASSLDALLQGAYGYTF.

V gene TRBV2 combines with J gene TRBJ1-5; possibly TRBD1 for D (6 bases). The CDR3 sequence is 14 residues long. Germline V gene lookup returns CDR1 SNHLY and CDR2 FYNNEI. V was pared by 6 bases and J by 1 base, with 10 bases between. The CDR3 coding sequence is TGTGCCAGCAGGGGGGGGACAAGCAATCAGCCCCAGCATTTT. The encoded protein is CASRGGTSNQPQHF.

The gene calls are TRBV6-5 and TRBJ2-2; D is perhaps TRBD2 (6 bases). Trimming cost V 7 bases and J 6 bases, with 12 bases left between them. CDR1 is MNHEY and CDR2 is SVGAGI in the germline V gene. This CDR3 comprises 13 residues. CDR3 coding DNA: TGTGCCAGCAAACGAGCGGGCGCCGGGGAGCTGTTTTTT. Translating it yields CASKRAGAGELFF.

J is TRBJ1-4 and V is TRBV28; D uncertain. The CDR3 has 12 residues. V gave up 1 base and J gave up 7 bases, with 4 bases separating them. Germline values: CDR1 MDHEN, CDR2 SYDVKM. The CDR3 protein is CASSLFGEKLFF. The CDR3, as DNA: TGTGCCAGCAGTTTATTTGGTGAAAAACTGTTTTTT.

V gene TRBV9 combines with J gene TRBJ1-3, with 7 positions matching TRBD1. Germline V gives CDR1 SGDLS, CDR2 YYNGEE. Trimming cost V 4 bases and J 2 bases; bases outside gene matches: 6. This CDR3 region has 15 residues. The CDR3 nucleotides read TGTGCCAGCAGCACACGGGACAGAACTGGAAACACCATATATTTT. As protein: CASSTRDRTGNTIYF. The full variable domain, its missing parts supplied by reference TRBV9 and TRBJ1-3, is DSGVTQTPKHLITATGQRVTLRCSPRSGDLSVYWYQQSLDQGLQFLIQYYNGEERAKGNILERFSAQQFPDLHSELNLSSLELGDSALYFCASSTRDRTGNTIYFGEGSWLTVV.

The rearrangement uses TRBV27 and TRBJ1-6; D is possibly TRBD1 (5 bases). Trimming removed 2 bases at V and 5 bases at J, with 19 bases between. The CDR3 runs 18 residues. Germline assignment: CDR1 MNHEY and CDR2 SMNVEV (reference sequence). CDR3 coding DNA: TGTGCCAGCAGTTTAAACCAACCACAGGAGCGAAATAATTCACCCCTCCACTTT. Residues: CASSLNQPQERNNSPLHF.